Sequencing of this TCR beta chain was carried out in a study of blood T cells in healthy people across ages. PCR was performed a second time for 7 to 11 cycles using a sample-barcoded 5' primer and a J-beta primer mix. MiXCR, run by TCRdb on the 5' RACE reads, gives a single entry per CDR3 protein. This sample yields 550,000 to 750,000 distinct CDR3 sequences, of which 21% are seen a single time; roughly 3.7% belongs to the top ten. Germline-derived CDR1 and CDR2 are SNHLY and FYNNEI. Trimming pared 5 bases from V and 9 bases from J, leaving 17 bases between. This CDR3 spans 14 amino acids. What was sequenced was blood. This chain connects TRBV2 to TRBJ2-1; D is perhaps TRBD1 (5 bases). The TCR originated in a man aged 65 to 79 in good health. DNA for the CDR3: TGTGCCAGCAGTTCCCGCCAGGGTTGGAGTGAGCAGTTCTTC. This gives the protein CASSSRQGWSEQFF.